One sample yielded the 13 T cell receptor beta chains listed below, sequenced in a study of blood T cell repertoires in COVID-19. TCRdb's copy holds only in-frame clones and misses some; the assay was immunoSEQ multiplex PCR. The table has just under 250,000 clones, approximately 83% seen once; the top ten hold just over 3%. Sequenced material: peripheral blood. Receptors originate from a woman in her 30s who had recovered from COVID-19.

V and J are TRBV5-1 and TRBJ2-3, with TRBD2 matching 10 bases. The V segment lost 3 bases and the J segment 4 bases; nucleotides outside the gene matches: 8. The CDR3 extends over 16 amino acids. The V gene's germline CDR1 is SGHRS and CDR2 YFSETQ. CDR3 in amino acids: CASSSPSGGAADTQYF. Written as DNA, the CDR3 is TGCGCCAGCAGCTCCCCCAGCGGGGGGGCGGCAGATACGCAGTATTTT.

The chain links TRBV2 to TRBJ2-4; tentative D call: TRBD1 (5 bases). There are 14 residues in the CDR3. The germline V gene encodes CDR1 SNHLY and CDR2 FYNNEI. V was trimmed by 4 bases and J by 5 bases, leaving 12 bases between them. The chain's CDR3 is CASSAAGSENIQYF. The CDR3 region has the DNA TGTGCCAGCAGTGCGGCAGGGTCCGAAAACATTCAGTACTTC.

V usage is TRBV6-2 or TRBV6-3 and J usage is TRBJ2-7; 7 bases line up with TRBD2. Germline loops: CDR1 MNHEY, CDR2 SVGEGT. This CDR3 region has 13 residues. The V segment lost 5 bases and the J segment 4 bases; nucleotides outside the gene matches: 5. This chain's CDR3 is CASSTTSRYEQYF. The CDR3 DNA reads as TGTGCCAGCAGTACGACTAGCCGTTACGAGCAGTACTTC.

The genes are TRBV5-4 and TRBJ2-7; TRBD1 matches at 10 bases. This CDR3 has 15 amino acids. The germline V gene encodes CDR1 SGHNT and CDR2 YYREEE (reference sequence). The J segment lost 5 bases and the V segment lost 3 bases, leaving 8 bases of the junction unmatched. The CDR3 region is CASSYGGDRGHEQYF. For the CDR3, the DNA is TGTGCCAGCAGCTATGGTGGGGACAGGGGCCACGAGCAGTACTTC.

This clone was picked up many times. V usage is TRBV29-1 and J usage is TRBJ2-7, with a weak D call TRBD2 (6 bases). The CDR3 runs to 13 residues. CDR1 and CDR2 (germline): SQVTM, ANQGSEA. V was pared by 6 bases and J by 5 bases, with 17 bases between. The CDR3 sequence is CSVYPGEENEQYF. CDR3 nucleotides: TGCAGCGTATACCCGGGGGAAGAAAACGAGCAGTACTTC.

The chain links TRBV19 to TRBJ1-4, with D unclear. The germline V gene encodes CDR1 LNHDA and CDR2 SQIVND (reference sequence). V dropped 3 bases and J dropped 3 bases, with 8 bases sitting between them. This CDR3 is built from 14 residues. As DNA, the CDR3 is TGTGCCAGTAGTATGTTACAGCCTAATGAAAAACTGTTTTTT. Residues: CASSMLQPNEKLFF.

The V call is TRBV7-6, the J call TRBJ2-7; D ambiguous. Trimming removed 0 bases at V and 5 bases at J, with 8 bases between. CDR1 and CDR2 from the germline V gene are SGHVS and FNYEAQ. This CDR3 has 13 residues. This CDR3 reads CASSLALGNEQYF. The CDR3 nucleotides read TGTGCCAGCAGCTTAGCGCTCGGTAACGAGCAGTACTTC.

The chain couples TRBV6-1 to TRBJ2-7; D is uncertain. V dropped 2 bases and J dropped 1 base, with 9 bases sitting between them. This CDR3 spans 14 amino acids. Germline V gene sequence: CDR1 MNHNS, CDR2 SASEGT. The CDR3 sequence is CASSESHRSYEQYF. Here the CDR3 DNA reads TGTGCCAGCAGTGAAAGTCACAGATCCTACGAGCAGTACTTC.

This chain links TRBV5-4 with TRBJ2-1; 14 bases match TRBD2. The CDR3 extends over 15 amino acids. Germline V gene lookup returns CDR1 SGHNT and CDR2 YYREEE (reference sequence). V lost 5 bases, J lost 7 bases, and 5 bases stayed unmatched. Written as DNA, the CDR3 is TGTGCCAGCAGACCGGGACTAGCGGGGGTTAATGAGCAGTTCTTC. It translates to CASRPGLAGVNEQFF.

Turning to this clone: In the same sample, other DNA sequences code for this CDR3. This rearrangement joins TRBV9 to TRBJ2-3; the D gene is possibly TRBD2 (6 bases). CDR1 is SGDLS, CDR2 YYNGEE, per germline. Between the trimmed V and J ends, which lost 0 bases and 1 base, there was a span of 9 bases. There are 15 residues in the CDR3. The CDR3 region is CASSVVSGGTDTQYF. In DNA, the CDR3 is TGTGCCAGCAGCGTAGTATCGGGGGGCACAGATACGCAGTATTTT.

The chain has TRBV6-2 or TRBV6-3 and TRBJ1-1; D call uncertain. V lost 5 bases and J lost 3, with 13 bases in between. Germline V gene data show CDR1 as MNHEY and CDR2 as SVGEGT. The CDR3 length is 14 residues. This chain's CDR3 is CASSARVEHTEAFF. In DNA, the CDR3 is TGTGCCAGCAGTGCCCGCGTTGAACACACTGAAGCTTTCTTT.

This clone was found once. The chain carries TRBV19 and TRBJ2-7, with TRBD2 matching 14 bases. Germline assignment: CDR1 LNHDA and CDR2 SQIVND (reference sequence). The ends lost 6 bases at V and 4 bases at J; junction bases unmatched: 17. CDR3 length: 19 amino acids. For the CDR3, the DNA is TGTGCCAGTAGCCTTACTTTGGGACTAGCGGGGGCCAACGGGTACGAGCAGTACTTC. This translates into CASSLTLGLAGANGYEQYF. Filled out from reference TRBV19 and TRBJ2-7, the complete variable domain reads DGGITQSPKYLFRKEGQNVTLSCEQNLNHDAMYWYRQDPGQGLRLIYYSQIVNDFQKGDIAEGYSVSREKKESFPLTVTSAQKNPTAFYLCASSLTLGLAGANGYEQYFGPGTRLTVT.

V and J are TRBV5-5 and TRBJ2-5, with D unresolved. The CDR3 spans 14 residues. V was cut by 5 bases and J by 2 bases, with 13 bases left in between. Germline V CDR1 and CDR2: SGHKS, YYEKEE (reference sequence). This chain's CDR3 is CASSYPGRQETQYF. DNA for the CDR3: TGTGCCAGCAGTTACCCAGGCCGGCAAGAGACCCAGTACTTC.